This T cell receptor beta chain was captured by sequencing in a study of cytomegalovirus exposure and HLA in healthy donors. Whole-study findings and limits: About 87% or about 30% of the time was how often most TCR beta V segments were productive, according to an earlier analysis. In a later analysis, TCR beta V- and J-gene trimming showed a link to a missense DCLRE1C variant. It has been reported that TCR beta sequences accurately predicted the HLA-A and HLA-B alleles of most subjects. Highly shared sequence variants in one cluster were likely a sequencing artifact.

Germline V gives CDR1 SEHNR, CDR2 FQNEAQ (reference sequence). Trimming removed 5 bases at V and 4 bases at J, with 14 bases between. The CDR3 is 14 amino acids. On this clone itself: Its antigen is as yet unknown. The identical CDR3 is also encoded by other nucleotide sequences in the sample.

PCR primers comprised 60 Vbeta and 13 Jbeta primers. Only in-frame clones appear in the TCRdb table, and some are missing; sequencing was by immunoSEQ multiplex PCR. This sample's clone table lists approximately 100,000 clones. The V gene is TRBV7-9, the J gene TRBJ1-1; possibly TRBD1 for D (6 bases). The receptor was derived from a man over 45 in good health and CMV-seropositive. Sequencing was carried out using PBMCs. The CDR3 is CASSQGLRGTEAFF. In nucleotides, the CDR3 is TGTGCCAGCAGCCAGGGCCTCAGGGGCACTGAAGCTTTCTTT.